One and the same sample provided the 27 T cell receptor beta chains below, sequenced in a study of molecular identifiers for immune sequencing clone quantification. Each CDR3 protein is one row after TCRdb ran MiXCR on the PCR reads. This sample has some 580,000 distinct CDR3 sequences, with about 25% found just once. Material for sequencing was naive CD8+ T cells from blood, with Jurkat cell RNA spiked in. This sample's subset: FACS-sorted CD8+CD4-CCR7+CD45RA+ naive T cells. These receptors all come from a human donor in good health. Some libraries in this study had Jurkat cell RNA spiked in.

In its sample, this clonotype was seen many times. The V call is TRBV10-3, the J call TRBJ2-3, with a weak D call TRBD2 (6 bases). V was shortened by 2 bases and J by 2 bases, with 17 bases between the two germline ends. CDR3 size: 17 residues. Germline values: CDR1 ENHRY, CDR2 SYGVKD. This CDR3 is CAISEDSQGGITDTQYF. As DNA, the CDR3 is TGTGCCATCAGTGAGGATAGCCAGGGAGGAATCACAGATACGCAGTATTTT.

The rearrangement joins TRBV6-2 or TRBV6-3 to TRBJ1-5, with unresolved D. CDR1 MNHEY and CDR2 SVGEGT come from the germline V gene. The CDR3 is 17 amino acids. V was clipped by 4 bases and J by 0 bases, with 16 bases between them. Here the CDR3 DNA reads TGTGCCAGCAGTTCGGCCCTTTACTCCTATAGCAATCAGCCCCAGCATTTT. This translates into CASSSALYSYSNQPQHF.

This sequence joins TRBV7-9 and TRBJ1-1; D unclear. Germline values: CDR1 SEHNR, CDR2 FQNEAQ (reference sequence). V lost 6 bases and J lost 8, with 16 bases in between. The CDR3 has 13 amino acids. CDR3: CASSKITGLEAFF. Here the CDR3 DNA reads TGTGCCAGCAGTAAGATTACGGGGTTGGAAGCTTTCTTT. Using reference TRBV7-9 and TRBJ1-1 for the parts outside the CDR3, the full variable domain is DTGVSQNPRHKITKRGQNVTFRCDPISEHNRLYWYRQTLGQGPEFLTYFQNEAQLEKSRLLSDRFSAERPKGSFSTLEIQRTEQGDSAMYLCASSKITGLEAFFGQGTRLTVV.

As to this clonotype: The conserved final phenylalanine or tryptophan is absent from the CDR3, which likely points to a read error. The V and J genes are TRBV7-9 and TRBJ2-2; no clear D gene. Germline CDR1 reads SEHNR; CDR2 reads FQNEAQ (reference sequence). Between the trimmed V and J ends, which lost 8 bases and 0 bases, there was a span of 10 bases. The CDR3 contains 14 residues. The CDR3 spells CASVRLANTGELFL. CDR3 coding DNA: TGTGCCAGCGTGCGACTCGCGAACACCGGGGAGCTGTTTCTT.

With regard to this clonotype: One junction end disagrees with the germline gene, perhaps due to a read error. The rearrangement joins TRBV20-1 to TRBJ1-2, with D uncertain. The CDR3 contains 13 residues. In germline, CDR1 is DFQATT, CDR2 SNEGSKA (reference sequence). DNA of the CDR3: TGCAGTGCTCACACACAAAGCAACTATGGCTACGCCTTC. As protein: CSAHTQSNYGYAF.

Comment on this clonotype: With a much larger clone just one base away, this may be a read error. This rearrangement joins TRBV13 to TRBJ2-2, with 8 bases lining up with TRBD1. The CDR3 is made up of 14 amino acids. The germline V gene encodes CDR1 PRHDT and CDR2 FYEKMQ (reference sequence). CDR3 protein: CASSLDRDTEELFF. Written as DNA, the CDR3 is TGTGCCAGCAGCCTGGACAGGGACACCGAGGAGCTGTTTTTT.

There are many counts of this clonotype. The chain uses TRBV6-2 or TRBV6-3 and TRBJ2-1, with TRBD2 identical over 11 bases. CDR3 size: 16 residues. Looked up from germline, CDR1 is MNHEY and CDR2 is SVGEGT. V lost 2 bases to trimming and J lost 6 bases; unmatched junction nucleotides: 6. The chain's CDR3 is CASSYTTSGSGNEQFF. The CDR3 region has the DNA TGTGCCAGCAGTTACACAACTAGCGGGAGTGGCAATGAGCAGTTCTTC.

The gene calls are TRBV5-6 and TRBJ2-4; 8 nucleotides align to TRBD1. Germline assignment: CDR1 SGHDT and CDR2 YYEEEE. CDR3 length equals 18 residues. Trimming took 4 bases from V and 0 from J; bases not matched to a gene: 12. Here the CDR3 DNA reads TGTGCCAGCAGCCCCCAGGGGGCAAGGCCACTAGCCAAAAACATTCAGTACTTC. It codes for CASSPQGARPLAKNIQYF.

This clonotype has a count of ten or more. This chain joins TRBV5-5 and TRBJ1-1; D gene uncertain. Germline V gene sequence: CDR1 SGHKS, CDR2 YYEKEE (reference sequence). This CDR3 has 17 residues. V lost 0 bases to trimming and J lost 1 base, with 16 bases between them. This chain's CDR3 is CASSLARTVRPNTEAFF. CDR3 DNA sequence: TGTGCCAGCAGCTTGGCCCGGACCGTCCGACCGAACACTGAAGCTTTCTTT.

This clonotype was counted only a few times. The chain is built from TRBV10-3 and TRBJ2-1; 7 nucleotides agree with TRBD1. Per the germline V gene, CDR1 is ENHRY and CDR2 is SYGVKD. The CDR3 extends over 15 amino acids. V was clipped by 2 bases and J by 4 bases; unmatched bases: 5. The CDR3 loop is CAISETGASYNEQFF. CDR3 sequence (DNA): TGTGCCATCAGTGAGACAGGGGCCTCATACAATGAGCAGTTCTTC.

Concerning this clonotype: At one end, the junction sequence differs from germline, possibly due to a read error. The CDR3 DNA reads as TGTGCCAACAGTTTGGTTTCAAGGCACAATGAGCAGTTCTTC. Protein sequence: CANSLVSRHNEQFF. This chain joins TRBV28 and TRBJ2-1; D ambiguous. CDR3 length: 14 residues. From germline, CDR1 is MDHEN and CDR2 SYDVKM.

This clonotype was counted at least ten times. The chain couples TRBV12-3 or TRBV12-4 to TRBJ1-1; TRBD1 might be the D (6 bases). There are 12 residues in the CDR3. V was trimmed by 3 bases and J by 8 bases, leaving 10 bases between them. The CDR3 DNA reads TGTGCCAGCAGTTTTCGGGGGGCGGAAGCTTTCTTT. Translating it yields CASSFRGAEAFF.

Ten or more counts support this clonotype. The chain recombines TRBV5-1 with TRBJ2-3, with 11 bases matching TRBD1. This CDR3 has 15 residues. The ends lost 3 bases at V and 6 bases at J; junction bases unmatched: 6. The germline CDR1 and CDR2 sequences are SGHRS and YFSETQ. The CDR3, as DNA: TGCGCCAGCAGCTCTCGGACAGGGGGCGCGGATACGCAGTATTTT. Translated: CASSSRTGGADTQYF.

The chain is built from TRBV12-5 and TRBJ1-1; a possible D gene is TRBD1 (5 bases). The V end lost 4 bases, the J end lost 3 bases, and 15 bases lay between the germline ends. Looked up from germline, CDR1 is LGHNT and CDR2 is FRNRAP. This CDR3 has 15 residues. The CDR3 nucleotides are TGTGCTAGTGGTTCCCTGGGAGGGACCCACACTGAAGCTTTCTTT. It specifies CASGSLGGTHTEAFF.

Comment on this clonotype: At one boundary the junction diverges from the germline segment, which might be a read error. This chain uses TRBV12-3 or TRBV12-4 with TRBJ2-6; D perhaps matches TRBD1 (6 bases). The length of the CDR3 is 18 residues. The CDR3 spells CAGSFDPRQGKGANVLTF. CDR3 sequence (DNA): TGTGCCGGCAGTTTTGACCCCCGGCAGGGGAAAGGGGCCAACGTCCTGACTTTC.

This clonotype was detected only once. A junction boundary mismatches the germline segment, possibly from a read error. The V gene is TRBV7-8, the J gene TRBJ2-1; D may correspond to TRBD1 or TRBD2 (5 bases each). CDR1 is SGHVS and CDR2 is FQNEAQ in the germline V gene. This CDR3 contains 17 residues. The CDR3 DNA reads as TGTGCCAGCAGCCGGCGGGCTGGGACGGCCGCTTACAATGAGCTGTTCTTC. Encoded protein: CASSRRAGTAAYNELFF.

The gene calls are TRBV30 and TRBJ2-6; no firm D call. Germline V gives CDR1 GTSNPN, CDR2 SVGIG (reference sequence). The CDR3 is made up of 14 amino acids. V was trimmed by 5 bases and J by 0 bases, leaving 8 bases between them. The CDR3 DNA follows: TGTGCCTGGGACACCTACTCTGGGGCCAACGTCCTGACTTTC. Protein product: CAWDTYSGANVLTF.

This clonotype was seen a few times. This chain uses TRBV19 with TRBJ2-4, with D possibly being TRBD2 (6 bases). Germline assignment: CDR1 LNHDA and CDR2 SQIVND (reference sequence). V lost 5 bases, J lost 3 bases, and 17 bases lay in between. The CDR3 loop spans 16 amino acids. The CDR3, as DNA: TGTGCCAGTAGTGCCGGGGGAAGGTCAGGCAAAAACATTCAGTACTTC. This gives the protein CASSAGGRSGKNIQYF.

About this clonotype: A read error is possible here, since a much larger clone lies one base away. V and J are TRBV20-1 and TRBJ2-3, with 10 bases lining up with TRBD2. Germline V CDR1 and CDR2: DFQATT, SNEGSKA (reference sequence). This CDR3 comprises 17 residues. For the CDR3, the DNA is TGCAGTGCTAGAGGGGGATTCGGGACTAGCGATGCAGATACGCATTATTTT. This codes for CSARGGFGTSDADTHYF.

J is TRBJ2-7 and V is TRBV4-3, with a possible D match to TRBD2 (6 bases). CDR3 length equals 16 residues. In germline, CDR1 is LGHNA, CDR2 YSLEER. Trimming took 0 bases from V and 4 from J, leaving 16 bases between them. CDR3 sequence: CASSQDVGTLDYEQYF. CDR3 in DNA: TGCGCCAGCAGCCAAGATGTTGGGACTTTGGATTACGAGCAGTACTTC.

This clonotype was observed at least ten times. The rearrangement links TRBV20-1 to TRBJ2-7; D unresolved. The germline V and J ends were trimmed by 1 base and 2 bases, with 9 bases remaining between them. Germline V gene lookup returns CDR1 DFQATT and CDR2 SNEGSKA (reference sequence). This CDR3 has 13 amino acids. This chain's CDR3 is CSARGPVPYEQYF. CDR3 coding DNA: TGCAGTGCTAGAGGGCCAGTTCCCTACGAGCAGTACTTC.

Turning to this clonotype: Compared with germline, one end of the junction differs, possibly owing to a read error. The chain uses TRBV12-3 or TRBV12-4 and TRBJ1-1, with TRBD1 matching 7 bases. The CDR3 length is 14 residues. CDR3 in DNA: TGTGCGAGCAGTTTAGGGACAGTGATCACTGAAGCTTTCTTT. It yields the protein CASSLGTVITEAFF.

This clonotype was counted many times. V and J are TRBV20-1 and TRBJ2-7; TRBD2 agrees at 11 bases. V lost 2 bases and J lost 2; bases outside the gene matches: 11. Germline-derived CDR1 and CDR2 are DFQATT and SNEGSKA (reference sequence). The CDR3 is made up of 17 amino acids. CDR3 amino acids: CSARPRTPGLAAYEQYF. CDR3 bases: TGCAGTGCTAGACCCCGAACCCCGGGACTAGCGGCCTACGAGCAGTACTTC.

The chain employs TRBV20-1 and TRBJ1-4; 11 nucleotides line up with TRBD1. The CDR3 runs to 15 residues. Germline CDR1 and CDR2: DFQATT and SNEGSKA (reference sequence). J lost 7 bases, V lost 3 bases, and 7 bases had no gene match. The CDR3 DNA sequence: TGCAGTGCTAGGGAAACGGGACAGGGGGTTGAAAAACTGTTTTTT. Protein sequence: CSARETGQGVEKLFF.

This clonotype was recorded at least ten times. The V and J genes are TRBV4-3 and TRBJ1-2; D remains unclear. CDR1 LGHNA and CDR2 YSLEER come from the germline V gene. The CDR3 has 16 amino acids. Trimming took off 0 bases at V and 4 bases at J, with 15 bases between the two ends. CDR3 amino acids: CASSQDFSSSLYGYTF. The CDR3 nucleotides read TGCGCCAGCAGCCAAGATTTCTCTTCCAGCCTCTATGGCTACACCTTC.

The sample holds a few counts of this clonotype. The chain joins TRBV12-3 or TRBV12-4 to TRBJ1-2; D gene uncertain. The V end was cut by 2 bases, the J end by 7 bases, with 14 bases between. The CDR3 totals 14 residues. CDR3 bases: TGTGCCAGCAGTTTATCTCTGTCATTGGGTGGCTACACCTTC. This encodes CASSLSLSLGGYTF.

This clonotype has more than one count but fewer than ten. This chain joins TRBV27 and TRBJ2-3; 8 nucleotides line up with TRBD2. CDR3 length equals 17 residues. Trimming removed 0 bases from V and 2 bases from J; junction bases left unmatched: 7. CDR1 and CDR2 from the germline V gene are MNHEY and SMNVEV (reference sequence). In DNA form, the CDR3 reads TGTGCCAGCAGTTTATCCCCAGCGGGAGCTCCCACAGATACGCAGTATTTT. Amino acids: CASSLSPAGAPTDTQYF.